This paragraph covers one TCR beta chain sequence. Its matching antigen is unknown. With the Oncomine TCR Beta short-read assay, DNA from cultured CD4+ T cells was sequenced. TCRdb reprocessed the PCR reads with MiXCR, giving one entry per CDR3 protein. Of a few thousand distinct CDR3 sequences listed, 48% are singletons. The sample belongs to a study of vaccination and CD4 T cells after COVID-19. Between the trimmed V and J ends, which lost 5 bases and 1 base, there was a span of 12 bases. Germline loops: CDR1 DFQATT, CDR2 SNEGSKA (reference sequence). The CDR3 runs 14 residues. As to treatment: 10-day PBMC culture with coronavirus spike peptide pools or control peptides (ViraFEST assay). Antigen-specific T cells were expanded with peptide pools by ViraFEST, and TCRs were then sequenced. It was with approximately 9.2 IU/ml IL-2 and around 9.3 ug/ml peptide pools that approximately 2 million PBMCs per well were cultured.

This TCR came from a human donor who had recovered from COVID-19. This chain joins TRBV20-1 and TRBJ1-5; D perhaps matches TRBD1 (6 bases). The sample taken for sequencing was CD4+ T cells from blood, cultured in vitro. CDR3 DNA sequence: TGCAGTGCTCAGGACAGTCTAAGCAATCAGCCCCAGCATTTT. This encodes CSAQDSLSNQPQHF.